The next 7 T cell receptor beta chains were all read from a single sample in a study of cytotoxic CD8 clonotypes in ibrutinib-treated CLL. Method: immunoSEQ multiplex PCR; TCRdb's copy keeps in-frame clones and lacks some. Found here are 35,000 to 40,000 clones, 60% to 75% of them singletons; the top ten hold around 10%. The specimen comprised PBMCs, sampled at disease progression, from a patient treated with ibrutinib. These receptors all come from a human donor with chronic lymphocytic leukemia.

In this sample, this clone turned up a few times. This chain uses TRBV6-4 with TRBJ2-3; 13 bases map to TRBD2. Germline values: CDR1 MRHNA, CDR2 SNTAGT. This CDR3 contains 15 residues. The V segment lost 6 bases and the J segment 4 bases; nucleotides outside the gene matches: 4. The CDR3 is CASSLLAGGPDTQYF. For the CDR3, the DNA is TGTGCCAGCAGCTTACTAGCGGGGGGGCCAGATACGCAGTATTTT.

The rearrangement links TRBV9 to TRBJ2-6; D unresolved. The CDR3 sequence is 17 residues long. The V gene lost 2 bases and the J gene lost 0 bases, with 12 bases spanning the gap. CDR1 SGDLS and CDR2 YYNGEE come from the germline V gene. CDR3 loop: CASSVGDSRSGANVLTF. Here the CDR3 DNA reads TGTGCCAGCAGCGTTGGGGATTCCCGCTCTGGGGCCAACGTCCTGACTTTC.

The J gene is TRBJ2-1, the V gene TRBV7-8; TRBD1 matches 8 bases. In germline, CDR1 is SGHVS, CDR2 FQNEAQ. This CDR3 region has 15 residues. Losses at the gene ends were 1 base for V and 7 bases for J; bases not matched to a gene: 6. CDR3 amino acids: CASSLGGQGENEQFF. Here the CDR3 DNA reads TGTGCCAGCAGCTTAGGAGGACAGGGAGAGAATGAGCAGTTCTTC.

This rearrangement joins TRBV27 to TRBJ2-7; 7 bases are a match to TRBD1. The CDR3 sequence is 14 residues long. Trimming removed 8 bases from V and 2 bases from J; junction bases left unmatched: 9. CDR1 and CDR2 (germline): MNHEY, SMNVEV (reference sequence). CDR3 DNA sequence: TGTGCCAGCTCGACCGGGACAGCAACCTACGAGCAGTACTTC. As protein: CASSTGTATYEQYF.

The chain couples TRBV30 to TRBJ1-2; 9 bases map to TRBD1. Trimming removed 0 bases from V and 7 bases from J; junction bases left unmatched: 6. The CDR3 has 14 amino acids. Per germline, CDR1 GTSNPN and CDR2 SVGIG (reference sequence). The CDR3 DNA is TGTGCCTGGAGTGTACAGGGGGCGGGTGGTGGCTACACCTTC. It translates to CAWSVQGAGGGYTF.

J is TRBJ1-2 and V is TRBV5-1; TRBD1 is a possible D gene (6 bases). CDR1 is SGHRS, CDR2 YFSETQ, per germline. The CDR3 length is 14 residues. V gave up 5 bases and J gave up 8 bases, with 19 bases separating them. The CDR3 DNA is TGCGCCAGCAGTTATGAACAGGGCGTAATGGGCTACACCTTC. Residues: CASSYEQGVMGYTF.

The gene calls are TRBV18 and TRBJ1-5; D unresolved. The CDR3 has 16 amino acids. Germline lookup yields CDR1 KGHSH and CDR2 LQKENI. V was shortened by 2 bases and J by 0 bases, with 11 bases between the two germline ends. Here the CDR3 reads CASSPNFGDSNQPQHF. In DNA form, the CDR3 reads TGTGCCAGCTCACCAAACTTCGGGGATAGCAATCAGCCCCAGCATTTT. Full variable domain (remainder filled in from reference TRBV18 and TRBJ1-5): NAGVMQNPRHLVRRRGQEARLRCSPMKGHSHVYWYRQLPEEGLKFMVYLQKENIIDESGMPKERFSAEFPKEGPSILRIQQVVRGDSAAYFCASSPNFGDSNQPQHFGDGTRLSIL.